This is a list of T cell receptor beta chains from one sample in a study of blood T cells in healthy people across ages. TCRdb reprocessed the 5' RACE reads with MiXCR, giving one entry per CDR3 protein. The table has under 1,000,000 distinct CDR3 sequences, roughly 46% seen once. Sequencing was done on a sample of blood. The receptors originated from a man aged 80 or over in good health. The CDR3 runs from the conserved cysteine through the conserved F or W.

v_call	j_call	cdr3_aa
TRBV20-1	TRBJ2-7	CRAPGQGNYEQYF
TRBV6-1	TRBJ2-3	CASSVDRAYTDTQYF
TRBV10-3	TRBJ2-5	CAIRWDREETQYF
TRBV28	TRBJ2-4	CASSLVKVAKNIQYF
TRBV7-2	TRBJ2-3	CASSWVGASTDTQYF
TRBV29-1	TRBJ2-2	CSVEQGDNTGELFF
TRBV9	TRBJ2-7	CASSPSAGVFYEQYF
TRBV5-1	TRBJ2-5	CASSRGRVVEQYF
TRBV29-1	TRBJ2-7	CSIVAGPRSSYEQYF
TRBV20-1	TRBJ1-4	CSARDPTREKLFF
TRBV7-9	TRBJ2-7	CASSLAAARYEQYF
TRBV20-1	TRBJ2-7	CSASREVASYEQYF
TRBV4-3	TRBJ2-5	CASSQDTGYGAETQYF
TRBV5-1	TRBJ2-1	CASSSGTGSYNEQFF
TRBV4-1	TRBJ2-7	CASSQGDSGAEGSYEQYF
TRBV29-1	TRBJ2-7	CSAATGASYEQYF
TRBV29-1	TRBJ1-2	CSVDQTRGPDPYGYTF
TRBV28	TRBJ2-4	CASRSPLATQGIQYF
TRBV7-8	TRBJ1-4	CASSPRNGATNEKLFF
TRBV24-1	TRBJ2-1	CATSAASGTYNEQFF
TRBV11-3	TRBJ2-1	CASTSPWGQGEVATQFF
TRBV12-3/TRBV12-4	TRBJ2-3	CASSLREGDTQYF
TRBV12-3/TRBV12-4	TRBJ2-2	CASGGGELFF
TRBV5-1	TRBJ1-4	CASSLAGRITNEKLFF
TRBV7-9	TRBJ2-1	CASSRVQTYAEQFF
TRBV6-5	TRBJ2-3	CASSNQPNTDTQYF
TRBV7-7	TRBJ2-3	CASSYGAGPTDTQYF
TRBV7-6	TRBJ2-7	CASSNPGQGYEQYF
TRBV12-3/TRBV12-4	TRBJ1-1	CASSDMVEAFF
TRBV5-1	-	CASSTGGAWQVNEQYF
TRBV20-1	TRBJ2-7	CSVPDRGRQDEQYF
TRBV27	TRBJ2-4	CASSSRGLGDRESKNIQYF
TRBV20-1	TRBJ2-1	CSARDTPSLANSYNEQFF
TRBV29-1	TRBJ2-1	CSVGTSGQYNEQFF
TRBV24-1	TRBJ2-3	CATSATGGGLDTQYF
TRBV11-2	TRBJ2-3	CASSRVTSTQYF
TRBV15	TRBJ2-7	CATSRDRRAYEQYF
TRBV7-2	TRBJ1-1	CASSLRAGNTEAFF
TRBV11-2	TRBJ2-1	CASSLAREYNEQFF
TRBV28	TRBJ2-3	CASSLRPSGISGDTQYF
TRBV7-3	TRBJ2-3	CASSLAGGYPDTQYF
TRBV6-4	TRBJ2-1	CASSPLGRVSEQFF
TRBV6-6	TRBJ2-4	CATRGGGDVAKNIQYF
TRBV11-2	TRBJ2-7	CASSSRLAGGLIGKQYF
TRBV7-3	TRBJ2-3	CASSLVPAGGSEAQYF
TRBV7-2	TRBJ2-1	CASSLGGAGGNEQFF
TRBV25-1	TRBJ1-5	CASSEYSSNQPQHF
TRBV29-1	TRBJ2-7	CSVEATGTSEQYF
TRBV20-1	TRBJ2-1	CSARVYSGDNEQFF
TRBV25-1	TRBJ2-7	CASSAPPGQGGYEQYF
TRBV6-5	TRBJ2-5	CASSYRHRGVKTQYF
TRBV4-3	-	CASSQTSGRRGEQYF
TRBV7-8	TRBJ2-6	CASLKATSGANVLTF
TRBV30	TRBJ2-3	CAWSLNRVTDTQYF